Sequencing of this TCR beta chain was carried out in a study of blood T cell repertoires in COVID-19. About the research overall: Samples of COVID-19 (acute and convalescent) were obtained from the United States, Italy and Spain. T cells, B-cell-depleted T cells, or PBMCs provided the cDNA or gDNA that served as material.

CDR1 is MNHEY, CDR2 SVGAGI, per germline. V lost 4 bases, J lost 2 bases, and 11 bases lay in between. The CDR3 extends over 14 amino acids. Clones were sequenced by immunoSEQ multiplex PCR, and TCRdb holds only the in-frame ones, with some missing. This sample carries around 310,000 clones, 90% of them seen once, and the ten largest clones take about 1%. The sequence derives from a woman in her forties with COVID-19, enrolled during active disease. The sequencing sample was made of peripheral blood. The chain has TRBV6-5 and TRBJ1-2, with D unclear. CDR3 bases: TGTGCCAGCAGTTCCCCAACCGGGAACTATGGCTACACCTTC. This sequence encodes CASSSPTGNYGYTF.